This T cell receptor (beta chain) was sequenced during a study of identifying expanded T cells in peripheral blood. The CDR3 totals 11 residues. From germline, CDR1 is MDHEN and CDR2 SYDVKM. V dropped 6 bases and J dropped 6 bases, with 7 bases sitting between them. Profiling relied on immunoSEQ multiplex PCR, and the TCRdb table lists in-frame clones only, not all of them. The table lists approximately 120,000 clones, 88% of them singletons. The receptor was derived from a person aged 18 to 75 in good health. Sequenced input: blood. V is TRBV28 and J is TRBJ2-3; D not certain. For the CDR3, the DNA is TGTGCCAGCAGGACGGCGGATACGCAGTATTTT. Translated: CASRTADTQYF.